This T cell receptor beta chain emerged from a study of beta chain features in type 1 diabetes. The wider study: Patients and healthy donors were similar in age, gender and cell yields.

Investigators reverse transcribed all isolated RNA, so they sequenced expressed TCRB transcripts. TCRdb's copy holds only in-frame clones and misses some; the assay was immunoSEQ multiplex PCR. The sample lists about 140,000 clones, less than 9% occurring once. This clone was recorded many times. The antigen is unknown. The CDR3 loop spans 15 amino acids. Germline V lookup: CDR1 SNHLY, CDR2 FYNNEI. Germline trimming cut 5 bases from V and 5 bases from J; bases unmatched to any gene: 8. General study findings and limits: Among all four CD4+ subsets, Type 1 diabetes patients had TCRB CDR3s that were moderately but significantly shorter. cDNA-based sequencing might over-represent cells highly expressing TCR. Whether TCRB rearrangement is influenced by HLA type was left unresolved in this analysis.

This receptor was obtained from a woman in her 30s in good health. The genes are TRBV2 and TRBJ2-2; 7 nucleotides match TRBD1. The sequenced sample consisted of central memory CD4+ T cells from blood. CDR3 bases: TGTGCCAGCAGTCCGAGGGGGCGGGTAACCGGGGAGCTGTTTTTT. Protein product: CASSPRGRVTGELFF.